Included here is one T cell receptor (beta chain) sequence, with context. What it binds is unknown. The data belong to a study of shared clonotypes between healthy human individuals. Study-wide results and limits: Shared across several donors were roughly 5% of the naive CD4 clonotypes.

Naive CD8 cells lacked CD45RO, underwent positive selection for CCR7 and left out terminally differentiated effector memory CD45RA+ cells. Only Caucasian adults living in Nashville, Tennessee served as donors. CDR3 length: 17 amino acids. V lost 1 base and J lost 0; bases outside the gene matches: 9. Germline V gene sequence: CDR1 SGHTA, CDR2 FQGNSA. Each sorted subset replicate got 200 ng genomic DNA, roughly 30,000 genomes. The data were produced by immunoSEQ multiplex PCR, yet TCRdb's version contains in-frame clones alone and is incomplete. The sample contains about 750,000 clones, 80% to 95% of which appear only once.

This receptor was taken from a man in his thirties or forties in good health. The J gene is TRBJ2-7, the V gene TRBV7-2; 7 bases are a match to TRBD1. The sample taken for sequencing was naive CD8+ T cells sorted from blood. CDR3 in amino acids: CASSLVQGPLPSYEQYF. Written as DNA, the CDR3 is TGTGCCAGCAGCTTAGTACAGGGGCCCCTCCCCTCCTACGAGCAGTACTTC.